The 14 T cell receptor beta chains in this list originate from one sample, sequenced in a study of T cell responses to AZD1222 COVID-19 vaccine. TCRdb's table, derived via immunoSEQ multiplex PCR, lists solely in-frame clones and lacks some. The sample carries around 200,000 clones, almost 90% recorded once. The sequences come from peripheral blood, collected on day 0 of AZD1222 vaccination. The source of these receptors is an adult in good health.

The gene calls are TRBV5-5 and TRBJ1-1, with 8 bases that match TRBD1. The CDR3 covers 15 residues. V shed 4 bases and J 4 bases; nucleotides not matched to a gene: 9. Germline V gene sequence: CDR1 SGHKS, CDR2 YYEKEE (reference sequence). CDR3 residues: CASSVWTGTGTEAFF. The CDR3 bases are TGTGCCAGCAGCGTGTGGACAGGGACCGGCACTGAAGCTTTCTTT.

This chain connects TRBV7-2 to TRBJ1-4; no clear D gene. The germline V and J ends were trimmed by 5 bases and 0 bases, with 4 bases remaining between them. This CDR3 contains 13 residues. The germline CDR1 and CDR2 sequences are SGHTA and FQGNSA. DNA for the CDR3: TGTGCCAGCAGCGGATCAACTAATGAAAAACTGTTTTTT. Translation gives CASSGSTNEKLFF.

The chain recombines TRBV5-1 with TRBJ2-1; 16 bases are shared with TRBD2. V lost 3 bases and J lost 4; bases outside the gene matches: 10. From germline, CDR1 is SGHRS and CDR2 YFSETQ. This CDR3 is built from 19 residues. The CDR3 protein is CASSSLPGLAGGQYNEQFF. The CDR3 nucleotides read TGCGCCAGCAGCTCTCTTCCGGGACTAGCGGGGGGGCAATACAATGAGCAGTTCTTC.

The chain employs TRBV24-1 and TRBJ2-2; 8 positions match TRBD1. Trimming cost V 3 bases and J 4 bases; bases outside gene matches: 3. CDR3 size: 15 residues. Germline assignment: CDR1 KGHDR and CDR2 SFDVKD. CDR3 loop: CATSDTTGGTGELFF. CDR3 bases: TGTGCCACCAGTGATACCACAGGGGGCACCGGGGAGCTGTTTTTT.

J is TRBJ2-3 and V is TRBV18; tentatively, D is TRBD1 (6 bases). The CDR3 is 18 amino acids. Germline assignment: CDR1 KGHSH and CDR2 LQKENI. V was clipped by 1 base and J by 0 bases, with 17 bases between them. The CDR3 loop reads CASSPQFVQGQSTDTQYF. In DNA form, the CDR3 reads TGTGCCAGCTCACCACAGTTTGTGCAGGGACAAAGCACAGATACGCAGTATTTT. Complete variable domain (other parts from reference TRBV18 and TRBJ2-3): NAGVMQNPRHLVRRRGQEARLRCSPMKGHSHVYWYRQLPEEGLKFMVYLQKENIIDESGMPKERFSAEFPKEGPSILRIQQVVRGDSAAYFCASSPQFVQGQSTDTQYFGPGTRLTVL.

The chain employs TRBV2 and TRBJ1-5, with a tentative D call TRBD1 (5 bases). Trimming took 6 bases from V and 6 from J, leaving 18 bases between them. Germline V lookup: CDR1 SNHLY, CDR2 FYNNEI. This CDR3 comprises 15 residues. DNA for the CDR3: TGTGCCAGCAGAGGGTATGGGGGGGATGGTCAGCCCCAGCATTTT. Residues: CASRGYGGDGQPQHF.

The rearrangement joins TRBV7-2 to TRBJ2-7; maybe TRBD1 (6 bases). V lost 1 base and J 4 bases, leaving 11 bases between the germline ends. The CDR3 sequence is 14 residues long. CDR1 and CDR2 from the germline V gene are SGHTA and FQGNSA. CDR3 sequence reads: CASSLGAGDYEQYF. Written as DNA, the CDR3 is TGTGCCAGCAGCTTAGGGGCAGGGGATTACGAGCAGTACTTC.

Comments on this clone: This sample also contains other DNA sequences that code for the same CDR3. The rearrangement uses TRBV19 and TRBJ1-5; D gene unclear. Germline V gives CDR1 LNHDA, CDR2 SQIVND (reference sequence). The CDR3 runs 13 residues. Trimming left V 5 bases short and J 0 bases short, with 5 bases between. The CDR3 sequence is CASSLNSNQPQHF. CDR3 DNA: TGTGCCAGTAGTCTCAATAGCAATCAGCCCCAGCATTTT. Full variable domain (remainder filled in from reference TRBV19 and TRBJ1-5): DGGITQSPKYLFRKEGQNVTLSCEQNLNHDAMYWYRQDPGQGLRLIYYSQIVNDFQKGDIAEGYSVSREKKESFPLTVTSAQKNPTAFYLCASSLNSNQPQHFGDGTRLSIL.

The chain uses TRBV19 and TRBJ1-6; D gene uncertain. CDR3 size: 13 residues. Germline V gene lookup returns CDR1 LNHDA and CDR2 SQIVND (reference sequence). V lost 7 bases and J lost 6, with 10 bases in between. The CDR3 coding sequence is TGTGCCAGTAAGGGAGATGGTAATTCACCCCTCCACTTT. Protein: CASKGDGNSPLHF.

Turning to this clone: The sample holds other DNA sequences that translate to the same CDR3. The rearrangement links TRBV12-3 or TRBV12-4 to TRBJ1-2; D gene ambiguous. V shed 4 bases and J shed 5 bases, with 5 bases lying between them. The CDR3 is 11 residues long. The CDR3 sequence: CASSWGYGYTF. In DNA, the CDR3 is TGTGCCAGCAGTTGGGGTTATGGCTACACCTTC.

The V gene is TRBV15, the J gene TRBJ2-2; the D gene is possibly TRBD1 (5 bases). CDR3 size: 15 residues. Trimming took off 2 bases at V and 2 bases at J, with 9 bases between the two ends. CDR1 is LNHNV, CDR2 YYDKDF, per germline (reference sequence). The CDR3 loop reads CATSRKTANTGELFF. The CDR3 nucleotides read TGTGCCACCAGCAGAAAGACAGCAAACACCGGGGAGCTGTTTTTT.

The genes are TRBV28 and TRBJ1-5; tentatively, D is TRBD1 (5 bases). The CDR3 is 16 residues long. The ends were cut back, 2 bases at V and 0 bases at J, with 11 bases in the middle. The germline V gene has CDR1 MDHEN and CDR2 SYDVKM. CDR3 residues: CASSLIRGGSNQPQHF. The CDR3 nucleotides are TGTGCCAGCAGTTTAATCCGGGGCGGTAGCAATCAGCCCCAGCATTTT.

This rearrangement joins TRBV7-2 to TRBJ2-2, with D unresolved. This CDR3 is built from 14 residues. The germline CDR1 and CDR2 sequences are SGHTA and FQGNSA. Trimming took 3 bases from V and 4 from J, leaving 9 bases between them. The CDR3 nucleotides read TGTGCCAGCAGCTTCCAGACACGCACCGGGGAGCTGTTTTTT. The encoded protein is CASSFQTRTGELFF.

J is TRBJ2-1 and V is TRBV5-1, with a weak D call TRBD1 (6 bases). This CDR3 has 15 residues. CDR1 SGHRS and CDR2 YFSETQ come from the germline V gene. V was clipped by 4 bases and J by 3 bases, with 14 bases between them. The CDR3 loop is CASSPDSSSYNEQFF. CDR3 bases: TGCGCCAGCAGCCCGGACAGTTCAAGCTACAATGAGCAGTTCTTC.